This T cell receptor (beta chain) was sequenced during a study of blood T cell repertoires in COVID-19. In the study overall: COVID-19 samples from acute and convalescent phases originated in the United States, Italy and Spain.

How the authors handled the data: Reference gene primer amplification in the assay estimated nucleated cell counts. The data were produced by immunoSEQ multiplex PCR, yet TCRdb's version contains in-frame clones alone and is incomplete. Clone size and the V and J calls come from that table; the DNA yielded D and trimming. The top ten hold 35% to 45% of the sample, which has around 47,000 clones, about 86% seen once. Per the germline V gene, CDR1 is SQVTM and CDR2 is ANQGSEA. V lost 0 bases to trimming and J lost 2 bases, with 11 bases between them. The CDR3 is 15 amino acids. The sample comprised peripheral blood. The genes are TRBV29-1 and TRBJ2-1; a weak D match, TRBD1 (6 bases). The sequence was obtained from a human donor in a cohort sampled during active COVID-19. Written as DNA, the CDR3 is TGCAGCGTTGAAGACCGCAGGGGACCCTACAATGAGCAGTTCTTC. It specifies CSVEDRRGPYNEQFF.